Sequencing of this T cell receptor (beta chain) was carried out in a study of cytomegalovirus exposure and HLA in healthy donors. General study results and limits: Common viral pathogens seemed to be connected with several of the most significant clusters, according to a later analysis. TCR beta sequences numbering under 20,000 were associated with HLA alleles at 0.05 false discovery rate in a later analysis.

Comment on this clone: Its antigen is unidentified.

PCR involved 60 Vbeta and 13 Jbeta primers. Only in-frame clones appear in the TCRdb table, and some are missing; sequencing was by immunoSEQ multiplex PCR. The sample includes about 140,000 clones, around 80% of them seen just once. The CDR3 is 15 residues long. V shed 4 bases, J shed 4 bases, and the junction held 9 bases outside the gene matches. Germline V lookup: CDR1 SGHRS, CDR2 YFSETQ. Sequenced: PBMCs. The rearrangement uses TRBV5-1 and TRBJ2-3, with 7 nucleotides matching TRBD1. This clonotype originated in a man aged 40-49 years in good health and CMV-seronegative. This CDR3 reads CASSDDRAAADTQYF. CDR3 nucleotide sequence: TGCGCCAGCAGCGACGACAGGGCGGCGGCAGATACGCAGTATTTT.